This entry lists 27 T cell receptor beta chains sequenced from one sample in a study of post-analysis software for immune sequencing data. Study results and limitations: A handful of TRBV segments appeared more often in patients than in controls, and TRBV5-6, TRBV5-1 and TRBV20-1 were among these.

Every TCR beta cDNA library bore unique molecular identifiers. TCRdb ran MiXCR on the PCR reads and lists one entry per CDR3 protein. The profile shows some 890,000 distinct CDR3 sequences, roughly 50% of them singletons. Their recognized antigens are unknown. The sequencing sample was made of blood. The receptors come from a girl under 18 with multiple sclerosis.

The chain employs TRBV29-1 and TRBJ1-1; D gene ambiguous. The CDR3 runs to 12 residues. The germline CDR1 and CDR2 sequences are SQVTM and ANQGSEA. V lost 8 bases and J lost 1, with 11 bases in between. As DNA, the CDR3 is TGCAGCTCCGGGCCCGCGAACACTGAAGCTTTCTTT. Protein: CSSGPANTEAFF. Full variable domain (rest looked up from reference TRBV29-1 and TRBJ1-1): SAVISQKPSRDICQRGTSLTIQCQVDSQVTMMFWYRQQPGQSLTLIATANQGSEATYESGFVIDKFPISRPNLTFSTLTVSNMSPEDSSIYLCSSGPANTEAFFGQGTRLTVV.

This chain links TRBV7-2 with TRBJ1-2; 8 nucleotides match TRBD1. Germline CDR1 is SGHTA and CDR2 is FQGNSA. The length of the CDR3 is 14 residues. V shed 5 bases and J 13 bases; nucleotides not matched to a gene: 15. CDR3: CASSRLRDRPKLTF. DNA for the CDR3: TGTGCCAGCAGCCGCCTCCGGGACAGGCCTAAACTCACCTTC.

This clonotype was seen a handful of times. CDR3 nucleotides: TGTGCCAGCAGTTTGACTAGCGGGACCCACGAGCAGTACTTC. It yields the protein CASSLTSGTHEQYF. The chain employs TRBV12-3 or TRBV12-4 and TRBJ2-5; 11 nucleotides line up with TRBD2. The DNA matches TRBJ2-7 better at its end, which makes the J call doubtful. This CDR3 has 14 amino acids.

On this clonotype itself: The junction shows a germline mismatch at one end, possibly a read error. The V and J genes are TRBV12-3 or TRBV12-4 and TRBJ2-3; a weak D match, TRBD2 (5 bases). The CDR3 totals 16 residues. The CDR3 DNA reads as TGTGCCAGCAGTCCGCAGACAAGGGCTAGCACAGATGCGCAGTATTTT. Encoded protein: CASSPQTRASTDAQYF.

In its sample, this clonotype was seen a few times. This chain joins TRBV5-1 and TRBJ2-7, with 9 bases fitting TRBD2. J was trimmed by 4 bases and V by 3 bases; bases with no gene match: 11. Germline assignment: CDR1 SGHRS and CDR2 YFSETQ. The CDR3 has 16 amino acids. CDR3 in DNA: TGCGCCAGCAGCTCGGGGGTCCTAGCGGGAAGGTACGAGCAGTACTTC. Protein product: CASSSGVLAGRYEQYF.

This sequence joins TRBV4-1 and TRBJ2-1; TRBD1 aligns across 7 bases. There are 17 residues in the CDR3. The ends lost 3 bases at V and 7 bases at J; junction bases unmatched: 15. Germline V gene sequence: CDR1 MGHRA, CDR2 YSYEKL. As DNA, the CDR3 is TGCGCCAGCAGCCACGTACCGGGACAGAGGGGCAATAATGAGCAGTTCTTC. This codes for CASSHVPGQRGNNEQFF.

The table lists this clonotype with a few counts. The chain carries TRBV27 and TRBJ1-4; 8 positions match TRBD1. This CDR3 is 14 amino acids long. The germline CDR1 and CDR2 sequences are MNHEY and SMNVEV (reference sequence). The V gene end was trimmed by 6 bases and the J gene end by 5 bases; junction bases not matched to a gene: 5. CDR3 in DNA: TGTGCCAGCAGGTGGACAGGGAGCAATGAAAAACTGTTTTTT. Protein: CASRWTGSNEKLFF.

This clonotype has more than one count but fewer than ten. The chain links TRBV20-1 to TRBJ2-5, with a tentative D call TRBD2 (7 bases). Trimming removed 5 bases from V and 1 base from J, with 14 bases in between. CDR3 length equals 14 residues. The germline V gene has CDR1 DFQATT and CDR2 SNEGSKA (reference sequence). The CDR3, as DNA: TGCAGTGCTCCCATTGGGGGGGCCCAAGAGACCCAGTACTTC. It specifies CSAPIGGAQETQYF.

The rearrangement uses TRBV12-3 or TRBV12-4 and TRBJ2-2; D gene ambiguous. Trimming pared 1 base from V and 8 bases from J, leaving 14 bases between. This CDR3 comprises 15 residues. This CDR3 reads CASSLVWFGNGELFF. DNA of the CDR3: TGTGCCAGCAGTTTAGTTTGGTTCGGCAATGGGGAGCTGTTTTTT.

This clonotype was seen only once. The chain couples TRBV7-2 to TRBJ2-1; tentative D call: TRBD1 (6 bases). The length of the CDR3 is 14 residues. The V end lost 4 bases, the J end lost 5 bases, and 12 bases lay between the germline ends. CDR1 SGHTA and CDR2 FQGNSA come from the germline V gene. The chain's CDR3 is CASSSRGYNNEQFF. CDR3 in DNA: TGTGCCAGCAGCTCCAGGGGTTACAACAATGAGCAGTTCTTC.

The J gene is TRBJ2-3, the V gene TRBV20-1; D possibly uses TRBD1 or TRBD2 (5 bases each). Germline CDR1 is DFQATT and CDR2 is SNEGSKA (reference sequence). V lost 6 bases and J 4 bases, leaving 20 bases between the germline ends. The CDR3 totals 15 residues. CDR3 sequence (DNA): TGCAGTGCCCCGCTACAGAGGGGAAGGGCAGATACGCAGTATTTT. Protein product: CSAPLQRGRADTQYF.

The CDR3 sequence: CASSLREGLGIAEYF. In nucleotides, the CDR3 is TGTGCCAGCAGCCTCAGAGAGGGACTGGGGATAGCAGAGTACTTC. V is TRBV27 and J is TRBJ2-7; TRBD2 might be the D (6 bases). V lost 6 bases and J 11 bases, leaving 26 bases between the germline ends. This CDR3 is 15 amino acids long. Germline values: CDR1 MNHEY, CDR2 SMNVEV (reference sequence).

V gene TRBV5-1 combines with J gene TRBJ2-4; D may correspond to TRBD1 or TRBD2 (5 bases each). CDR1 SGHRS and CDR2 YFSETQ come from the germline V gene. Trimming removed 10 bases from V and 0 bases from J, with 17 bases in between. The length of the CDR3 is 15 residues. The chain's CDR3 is CASGRDGLAKNIQYF. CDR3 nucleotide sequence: TGCGCCTCAGGCAGGGACGGGTTAGCCAAAAACATTCAGTACTTC. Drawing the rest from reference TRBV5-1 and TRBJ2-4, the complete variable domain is KAGVTQTPRYLIKTRGQQVTLSCSPISGHRSVSWYQQTPGQGLQFLFEYFSETQRNKGNFPGRFSGRQFSNSRSEMNVSTLELGDSALYLCASGRDGLAKNIQYFGAGTRLSVL.

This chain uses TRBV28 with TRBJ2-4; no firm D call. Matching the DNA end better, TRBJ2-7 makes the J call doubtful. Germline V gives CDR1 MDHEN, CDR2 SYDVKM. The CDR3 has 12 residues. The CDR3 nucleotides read TGTGCCAGCAGTTTAAAGGCTTACGAGCAGTACTTC. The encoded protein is CASSLKAYEQYF.

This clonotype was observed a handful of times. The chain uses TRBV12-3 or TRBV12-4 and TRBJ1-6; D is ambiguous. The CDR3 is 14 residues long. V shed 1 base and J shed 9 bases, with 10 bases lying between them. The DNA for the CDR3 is TGTGCCAGCAGTTTAGGAGGGTTTGGTTCACCCCTCCACTTT. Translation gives CASSLGGFGSPLHF.

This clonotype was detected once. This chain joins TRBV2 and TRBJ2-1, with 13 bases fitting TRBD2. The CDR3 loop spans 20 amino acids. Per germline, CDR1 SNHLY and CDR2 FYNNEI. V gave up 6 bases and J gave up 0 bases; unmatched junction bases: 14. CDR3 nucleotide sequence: TGTGCCAGCAGCCGACTTGGGACTAGCGGGGCGGGGCTCTCCTACAATGAGCAGTTCTTC. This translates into CASSRLGTSGAGLSYNEQFF.

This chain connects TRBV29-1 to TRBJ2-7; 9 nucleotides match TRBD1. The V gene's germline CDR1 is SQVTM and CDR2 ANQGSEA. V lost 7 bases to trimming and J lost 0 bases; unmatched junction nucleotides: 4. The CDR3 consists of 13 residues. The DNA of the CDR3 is TGCAGCGCCGGGACAGGGTACTCCTACGAGCAGTACTTC. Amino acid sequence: CSAGTGYSYEQYF.

The CDR3 coding sequence is TGTGCCAGCAGCTTAGAATTCGCAGGGGCGACCGGGGAGCTGTTTTTT. Amino acids: CASSLEFAGATGELFF. V and J are TRBV7-2 and TRBJ2-2; weak D call: TRBD1 (6 bases). The CDR3 runs 16 residues. V lost 1 base to trimming and J lost 5 bases, with 14 bases between them. Germline V CDR1 and CDR2: SGHTA, FQGNSA.

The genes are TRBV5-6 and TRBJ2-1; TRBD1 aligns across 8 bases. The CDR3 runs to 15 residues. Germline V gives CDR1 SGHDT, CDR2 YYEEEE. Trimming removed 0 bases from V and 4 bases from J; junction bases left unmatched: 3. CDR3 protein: CASSLGTGKYNEQFF. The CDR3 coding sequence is TGTGCCAGCAGCTTGGGGACAGGGAAATACAATGAGCAGTTCTTC.

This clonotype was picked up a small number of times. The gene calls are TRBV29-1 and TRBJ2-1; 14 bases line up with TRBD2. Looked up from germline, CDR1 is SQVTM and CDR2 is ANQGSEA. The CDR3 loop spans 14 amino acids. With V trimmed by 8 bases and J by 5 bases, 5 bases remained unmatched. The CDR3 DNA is TGCAGCCCCCGACTAGCGGGAGGGAACAATGAGCAGTTCTTC. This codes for CSPRLAGGNNEQFF.

CDR3 residues: CSARDRRGNTEAFF. CDR3 nucleotides: TGCAGTGCTAGAGATAGGCGGGGAAACACTGAAGCTTTCTTT. The chain links TRBV20-1 to TRBJ1-1; D is undetermined. The CDR3 has 14 residues. With 0 bases removed from V and 2 bases from J, the gap between germline ends came to 10 bases. Germline lookup yields CDR1 DFQATT and CDR2 SNEGSKA (reference sequence).

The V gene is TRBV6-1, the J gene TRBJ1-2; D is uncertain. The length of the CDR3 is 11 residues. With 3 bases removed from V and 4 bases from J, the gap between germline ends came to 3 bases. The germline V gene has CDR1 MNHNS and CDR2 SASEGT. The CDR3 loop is CASSELYGYTF. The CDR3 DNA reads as TGTGCCAGCAGTGAGCTCTATGGCTACACCTTC.

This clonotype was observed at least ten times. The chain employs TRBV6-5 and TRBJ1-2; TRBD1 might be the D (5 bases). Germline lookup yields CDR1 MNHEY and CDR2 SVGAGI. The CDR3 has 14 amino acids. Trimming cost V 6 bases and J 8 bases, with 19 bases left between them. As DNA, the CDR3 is TGTGCCAGCAGCCCAGGGTCGGGCTCGAGGGGCTACACCTTC. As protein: CASSPGSGSRGYTF.

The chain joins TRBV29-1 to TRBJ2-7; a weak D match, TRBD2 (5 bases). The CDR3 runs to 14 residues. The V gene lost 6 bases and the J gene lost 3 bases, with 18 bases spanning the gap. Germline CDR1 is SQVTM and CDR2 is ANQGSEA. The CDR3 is CSVVPAEALYEQYF. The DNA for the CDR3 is TGCAGCGTGGTCCCAGCGGAAGCCCTCTACGAGCAGTACTTC.

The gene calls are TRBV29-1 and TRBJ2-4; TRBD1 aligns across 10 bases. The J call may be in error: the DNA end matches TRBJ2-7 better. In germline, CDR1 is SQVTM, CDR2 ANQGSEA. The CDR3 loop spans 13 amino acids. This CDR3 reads CSVGQGRAGEQYF. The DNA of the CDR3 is TGCAGCGTGGGACAGGGGCGCGCCGGCGAGCAGTACTTC.

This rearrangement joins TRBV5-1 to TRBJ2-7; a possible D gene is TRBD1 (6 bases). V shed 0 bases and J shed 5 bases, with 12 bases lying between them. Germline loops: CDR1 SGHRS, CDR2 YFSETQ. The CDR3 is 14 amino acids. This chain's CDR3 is CASSLDTGSNEQYF. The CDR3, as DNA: TGCGCCAGCAGCTTGGATACAGGGAGTAACGAGCAGTACTTC.

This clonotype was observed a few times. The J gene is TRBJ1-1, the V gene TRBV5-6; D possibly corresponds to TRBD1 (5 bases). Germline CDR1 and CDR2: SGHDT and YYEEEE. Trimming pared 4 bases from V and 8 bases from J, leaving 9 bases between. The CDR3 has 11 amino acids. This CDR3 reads CASSTGPEAFF. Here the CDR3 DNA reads TGTGCCAGCAGCACGGGACCGGAAGCTTTCTTT.